These 27 T cell receptor beta chains were all obtained from the same sample, sequenced in a study of Ad26.COV2.S vaccination and SARS-CoV-2 variants. Specified treatment: some 20 received Ad26.COV2.S at low or high dose, single or two shots; roughly 5 received placebo; per-sample allocation not given. Samples were taken on day 63 after the first vaccine or placebo injection. The method was immunoSEQ multiplex PCR; TCRdb's version includes in-frame clones alone and lacks a portion of them. The sample consists of approximately 500,000 clones, around 85% of them appearing once. Here the sequenced sample was peripheral blood, taken in a trial of Ad26.COV2.S vaccine versus placebo. These receptors were obtained from a person between 18 and 65 years old who received the Ad26.COV2.S COVID-19 vaccine or a placebo.

Written as DNA, the CDR3 is TGTGCCAGCAGTTCTAGCGGAGTGGGCACAGATACGCAGTATTTT. The encoded protein is CASSSSGVGTDTQYF. The J gene is TRBJ2-3, the V gene TRBV28, with 7 bases identical to TRBD2. The CDR3 is made up of 15 amino acids. After removal of 4 bases from V and 1 base from J, the junction contained 5 bases not matched to a gene. Germline V gene lookup returns CDR1 MDHEN and CDR2 SYDVKM.

This chain connects TRBV6-5 to TRBJ2-7; D may match TRBD1 or TRBD2 (5 bases each). The CDR3 covers 13 residues. Trimming removed 5 bases from V and 4 bases from J, with 12 bases in between. Per the germline V gene, CDR1 is MNHEY and CDR2 is SVGAGI. In nucleotides, the CDR3 is TGTGCCAGCAGTATTGGGGGTATTTACGAGCAGTACTTC. Translating gives CASSIGGIYEQYF.

This chain links TRBV19 with TRBJ1-1, with D tentatively TRBD1 (5 bases). Between the trimmed V and J ends, which lost 1 base and 5 bases, there was a span of 8 bases. The germline V gene has CDR1 LNHDA and CDR2 SQIVND (reference sequence). The CDR3 is made up of 13 amino acids. In nucleotides, the CDR3 is TGTGCCAGTAGTATAGTTTGGGGGACTGAAGCTTTCTTT. As protein: CASSIVWGTEAFF.

The chain couples TRBV28 to TRBJ1-4, with D hard to call. The V gene lost 7 bases and the J gene lost 1 base, with 7 bases spanning the gap. Per germline, CDR1 MDHEN and CDR2 SYDVKM. There are 13 residues in the CDR3. Written as DNA, the CDR3 is TGTGCCAGCAATGGGAGAACTAATGAAAAACTGTTTTTT. Translation gives CASNGRTNEKLFF.

A few counts support this clone. CDR3 protein: CAWSTGGEQYF. DNA of the CDR3: TGTGCCTGGAGTACGGGTGGCGAGCAGTACTTC. The chain recombines TRBV30 with TRBJ2-7; D is unresolved. The V and J ends lost 2 bases and 6 bases respectively, with 8 bases between them. The CDR3 sequence is 11 residues long. The V gene's germline CDR1 is GTSNPN and CDR2 SVGIG (reference sequence).

The V and J genes are TRBV24-1 and TRBJ2-7; D is perhaps TRBD1 or TRBD2 (5 bases each). CDR1 KGHDR and CDR2 SFDVKD come from the germline V gene. The V gene lost 2 bases and the J gene lost 7 bases, with 17 bases spanning the gap. The CDR3 extends over 15 amino acids. The CDR3 is CATSDSGTARGEQYF. In DNA form, the CDR3 reads TGTGCCACCAGTGATTCGGGGACCGCGCGTGGGGAGCAGTACTTC.

The table lists this clone with a count of one. CDR3 amino acids: CASSPSGGGEAFF. The CDR3 DNA follows: TGTGCCAGCAGCCCCTCCGGGGGCGGGGAAGCTTTCTTT. J is TRBJ1-1 and V is TRBV7-9; tentative D call: TRBD1 (6 bases). Germline CDR1 reads SEHNR; CDR2 reads FQNEAQ (reference sequence). The CDR3 covers 13 residues. The germline V and J ends were trimmed by 5 bases and 8 bases, with 15 bases remaining between them.

A few counts support this clone. J is TRBJ2-2 and V is TRBV7-2; D gene unclear. CDR1 and CDR2 (germline): SGHTA, FQGNSA. The CDR3 consists of 15 residues. Trimming cost V 1 base and J 7 bases, with 13 bases left between them. CDR3 loop: CASSLDLPLGGELFF. The CDR3 nucleotides read TGTGCCAGCAGCTTAGACCTTCCCCTTGGCGGGGAGCTGTTTTTT.

The chain employs TRBV19 and TRBJ1-5; maybe TRBD1 (5 bases). CDR3 length: 14 amino acids. Between the trimmed V and J ends, which lost 9 bases and 0 bases, there was a span of 12 bases. The V gene's germline CDR1 is LNHDA and CDR2 SQIVND (reference sequence). CDR3 residues: CASQTANSNQPQHF. The CDR3 DNA sequence: TGTGCCAGCCAGACAGCTAATAGCAATCAGCCCCAGCATTTT.

The chain links TRBV19 to TRBJ1-1; no clear D. The germline CDR1 and CDR2 sequences are LNHDA and SQIVND (reference sequence). The CDR3 covers 16 residues. The V end was cut by 0 bases, the J end by 5 bases, with 16 bases between. The CDR3 here is CASSIESTRHGTEAFF. The CDR3 coding sequence is TGTGCCAGTAGTATAGAGTCAACTCGGCATGGGACTGAAGCTTTCTTT.

This chain connects TRBV4-2 to TRBJ2-3, with D unclear. The CDR3 totals 14 residues. V was trimmed by 1 base and J by 4 bases, leaving 9 bases between them. Germline V CDR1 and CDR2: LGHNA, YNFKEQ. The CDR3 is CASSQVAAADTQYF. The DNA of the CDR3 is TGTGCCAGCAGCCAAGTAGCCGCGGCAGATACGCAGTATTTT.

The chain combines TRBV19 with TRBJ2-1; a possible D gene is TRBD1 (5 bases). The germline gives CDR1 LNHDA, CDR2 SQIVND (reference sequence). This CDR3 comprises 15 residues. Trimming shortened V by 6 bases and J by 5 bases, and 17 bases separated the two germline ends. CDR3 residues: CASRTRVTGDNEQFF. CDR3 nucleotide sequence: TGTGCCAGTAGGACCAGGGTGACGGGCGACAATGAGCAGTTCTTC.

The chain carries TRBV28 and TRBJ1-6, with D unclear. V was trimmed by 1 base and J by 8 bases, leaving 0 bases between them. The germline V gene encodes CDR1 MDHEN and CDR2 SYDVKM. The CDR3 is made up of 11 amino acids. The CDR3 nucleotides read TGTGCCAGCAGTTTATATTCACCCCTCCACTTT. Its protein is CASSLYSPLHF.

The chain is built from TRBV6-5 and TRBJ2-7; possible D gene TRBD1, 6 bases. The V end was cut by 7 bases, the J end by 6 bases, with 19 bases between. Per the germline V gene, CDR1 is MNHEY and CDR2 is SVGAGI. The CDR3 is 14 residues long. CDR3 coding DNA: TGTGCCAGCATCCAGGGGCCCCGTAGATCCGAGCAGTACTTC. Protein sequence: CASIQGPRRSEQYF.

The CDR3 coding sequence is TGCAGTGCTAGGGTCAAGGGGCCACAGTTCTTC. This gives the protein CSARVKGPQFF. This chain connects TRBV20-1 to TRBJ2-1; D might be TRBD1 (5 bases). Germline CDR1 DFQATT, CDR2 SNEGSKA (reference sequence). There are 11 residues in the CDR3. V lost 3 bases to trimming and J lost 13 bases, with 13 bases between them.

This clone has just one count. The V and J genes are TRBV9 and TRBJ2-1; D is unresolved. The CDR3 extends over 14 amino acids. Germline V gene lookup returns CDR1 SGDLS and CDR2 YYNGEE. V lost 0 bases and J 9 bases, leaving 13 bases between the germline ends. The CDR3 sequence: CASSVEDGRGEQFF. The CDR3 coding sequence is TGTGCCAGCAGCGTAGAGGATGGACGCGGTGAGCAGTTCTTC.

This clone was detected only once. The rearrangement uses TRBV27 and TRBJ1-5; tentative D call: TRBD1 (5 bases). CDR1 MNHEY and CDR2 SMNVEV come from the germline V gene (reference sequence). V lost 6 bases and J 1 base, leaving 10 bases between the germline ends. There are 14 residues in the CDR3. CDR3 residues: CASRVTVSNQPQHF. CDR3 nucleotide sequence: TGTGCCAGCAGGGTGACAGTGAGCAATCAGCCCCAGCATTTT.

The chain links TRBV7-2 to TRBJ1-6; D is perhaps TRBD1 (6 bases). This CDR3 is 15 amino acids long. The V and J ends lost 5 bases and 10 bases respectively, with 18 bases between them. Germline-derived CDR1 and CDR2 are SGHTA and FQGNSA. The CDR3 is CASSPSLGAGSPLHF. The CDR3 bases are TGTGCCAGCAGCCCTTCCCTGGGGGCAGGATCACCCCTCCACTTT.

The chain recombines TRBV27 with TRBJ1-1; 9 nucleotides agree with TRBD1. The CDR3 sequence is 14 residues long. V was clipped by 3 bases and J by 6 bases; unmatched bases: 5. Germline V gene sequence: CDR1 MNHEY, CDR2 SMNVEV (reference sequence). CDR3 nucleotide sequence: TGTGCCAGCAGTTTCGGACAGGGGATCTCTGAAGCTTTCTTT. Protein: CASSFGQGISEAFF.

This clone was counted a single time. V is TRBV10-3 and J is TRBJ1-1; possible D gene TRBD1, 6 bases. This CDR3 is 16 amino acids long. Trimming took off 4 bases at V and 1 base at J, with 16 bases between the two ends. Per the germline V gene, CDR1 is ENHRY and CDR2 is SYGVKD. The DNA for the CDR3 is TGTGCCATCAGTGGGGGGCGAGGGGACAAGAACACTGAAGCTTTCTTT. As protein: CAISGGRGDKNTEAFF.

V and J are TRBV5-4 and TRBJ2-5; TRBD2 is a possible D gene (6 bases). Germline V lookup: CDR1 SGHNT, CDR2 YYREEE (reference sequence). This CDR3 comprises 15 residues. Trimming removed 0 bases from V and 5 bases from J, with 14 bases in between. The CDR3 reads CASSLEIGSWETQYF. The CDR3 DNA reads TGTGCCAGCAGCTTGGAAATCGGGAGTTGGGAGACCCAGTACTTC.

The CDR3: CASTERTGKRPLHF. Here the CDR3 DNA reads TGTGCCAGCACCGAACGGACAGGGAAGAGACCCCTCCACTTT. The J gene is TRBJ1-6, the V gene TRBV28, with 8 bases identical to TRBD1. CDR1 and CDR2 (germline): MDHEN, SYDVKM. Trimming at V came to 7 bases and at J to 12 bases, leaving 11 bases not matched to a gene. This CDR3 comprises 14 residues.

This sequence joins TRBV3-1 (or the pseudogene TRBV3-2) and TRBJ2-7; D is uncertain. Trimming removed 0 bases at V and 5 bases at J, with 14 bases between. Germline V gene sequence: CDR1 LGHDT, CDR2 YNNKEL (reference sequence). The CDR3 loop spans 15 amino acids. As DNA, the CDR3 is TGTGCCAGCAGCCAAGAGCCCCTCAACACCCACGAGCAGTACTTC. As protein: CASSQEPLNTHEQYF.

The rearrangement uses TRBV30 and TRBJ1-1; D is unclear. Per germline, CDR1 GTSNPN and CDR2 SVGIG (reference sequence). The V end was cut by 2 bases, the J end by 9 bases, with 10 bases between. This CDR3 region has 11 residues. This chain's CDR3 is CAWSWERKAFF. The CDR3 DNA sequence: TGTGCCTGGAGTTGGGAGAGGAAAGCTTTCTTT. The variable domain in full, completed from reference TRBV30 and TRBJ1-1, reads SQTIHQWPATLVQPVGSPLSLECTVEGTSNPNLYWYRQAAGRGLQLLFYSVGIGQISSEVPQNLSASRPQDRQFILSSKKLLLSDSGFYLCAWSWERKAFFGQGTRLTVV.

The DNA of the CDR3 is TGTGCCAGCAGTTTTACTGGCAGGAATTACAATGAGCAGTTCTTC. Its translation is CASSFTGRNYNEQFF. This sequence joins TRBV27 and TRBJ2-1, with D uncertain. Per the germline V gene, CDR1 is MNHEY and CDR2 is SMNVEV (reference sequence). The length of the CDR3 is 15 residues. V lost 3 bases and J 4 bases, leaving 13 bases between the germline ends.

The rearrangement joins TRBV6-5 to TRBJ2-7; D call uncertain. The CDR3 is 14 residues long. Deletions cut 2 bases from V and 4 bases from J, with 12 bases between. Per germline, CDR1 MNHEY and CDR2 SVGAGI. The CDR3 coding sequence is TGTGCCAGCAGTTACGATGAGCAAGCTTACGAGCAGTACTTC. This gives the protein CASSYDEQAYEQYF.

V is TRBV28 and J is TRBJ2-7; D not certain. Germline values: CDR1 MDHEN, CDR2 SYDVKM. V was pared by 4 bases and J by 2 bases, with 9 bases between. CDR3 length: 13 amino acids. CDR3 DNA: TGTGCCAGCAGTTCCTCCCCGCCCTACGAGCAGTACTTC. It codes for CASSSSPPYEQYF.